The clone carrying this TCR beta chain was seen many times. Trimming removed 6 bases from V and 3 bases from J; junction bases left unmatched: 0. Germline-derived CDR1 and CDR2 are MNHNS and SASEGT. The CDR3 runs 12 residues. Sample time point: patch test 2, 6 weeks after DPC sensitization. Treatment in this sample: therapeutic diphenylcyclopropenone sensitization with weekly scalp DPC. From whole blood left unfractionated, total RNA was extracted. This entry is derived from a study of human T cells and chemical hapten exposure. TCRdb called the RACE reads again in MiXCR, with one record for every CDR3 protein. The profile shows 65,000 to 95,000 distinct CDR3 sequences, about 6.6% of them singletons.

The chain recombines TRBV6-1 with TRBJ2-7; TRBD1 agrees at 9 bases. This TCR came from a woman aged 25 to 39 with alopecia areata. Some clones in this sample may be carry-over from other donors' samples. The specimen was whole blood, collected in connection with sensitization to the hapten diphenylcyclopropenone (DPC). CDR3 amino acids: CASRDRGYEQYF. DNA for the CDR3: TGTGCCAGCAGGGACAGGGGCTACGAGCAGTACTTC.